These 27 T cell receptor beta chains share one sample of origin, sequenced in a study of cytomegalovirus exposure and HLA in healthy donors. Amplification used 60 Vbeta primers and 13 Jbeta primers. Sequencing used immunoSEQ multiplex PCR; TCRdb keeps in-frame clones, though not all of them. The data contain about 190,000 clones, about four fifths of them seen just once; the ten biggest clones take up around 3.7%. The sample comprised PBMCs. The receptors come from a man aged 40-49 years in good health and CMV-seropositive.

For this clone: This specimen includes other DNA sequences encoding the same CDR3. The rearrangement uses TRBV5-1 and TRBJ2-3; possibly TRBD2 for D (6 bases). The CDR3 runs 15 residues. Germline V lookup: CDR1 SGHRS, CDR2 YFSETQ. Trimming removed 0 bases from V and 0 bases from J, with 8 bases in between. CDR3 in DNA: TGCGCCAGCAGCTTGGGGGGGACTAGCACAGATACGCAGTATTTT. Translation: CASSLGGTSTDTQYF. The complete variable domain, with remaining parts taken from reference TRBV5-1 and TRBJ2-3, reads KAGVTQTPRYLIKTRGQQVTLSCSPISGHRSVSWYQQTPGQGLQFLFEYFSETQRNKGNFPGRFSGRQFSNSRSEMNVSTLELGDSALYLCASSLGGTSTDTQYFGPGTRLTVL.

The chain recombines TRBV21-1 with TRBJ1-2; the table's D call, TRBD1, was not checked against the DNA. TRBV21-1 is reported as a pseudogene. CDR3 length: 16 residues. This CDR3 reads CASSPPPGQGAQGYTF. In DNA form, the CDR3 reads TGTGCCAGCAGCCCTCCACCGGGACAGGGGGCGCAGGGCTACACCTTC.

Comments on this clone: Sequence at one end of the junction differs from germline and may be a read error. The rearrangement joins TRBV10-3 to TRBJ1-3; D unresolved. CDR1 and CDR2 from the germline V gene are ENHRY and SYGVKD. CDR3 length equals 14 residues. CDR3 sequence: CALRDGSSGNTIYF. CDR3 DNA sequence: TGTGCCCTCAGAGACGGGAGCTCTGGAAACACCATATATTTT.

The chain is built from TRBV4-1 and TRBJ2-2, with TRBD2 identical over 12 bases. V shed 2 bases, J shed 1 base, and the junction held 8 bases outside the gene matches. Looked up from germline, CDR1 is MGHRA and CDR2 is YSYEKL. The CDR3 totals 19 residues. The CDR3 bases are TGCGCCAGCAGCCAACCTATGCTAGCGGGGGGGGAGAACACCGGGGAGCTGTTTTTT. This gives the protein CASSQPMLAGGENTGELFF.

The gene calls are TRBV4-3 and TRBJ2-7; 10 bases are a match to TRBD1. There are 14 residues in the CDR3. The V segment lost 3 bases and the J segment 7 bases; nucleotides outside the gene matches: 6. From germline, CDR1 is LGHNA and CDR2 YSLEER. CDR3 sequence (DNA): TGCGCCAGCAGCCAGGGGACAGGGGTGTGGGAGCAGTACTTC. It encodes CASSQGTGVWEQYF.

This CDR3 is CSVENKGGTGSEKLFF. CDR3 sequence (DNA): TGCAGCGTTGAAAATAAGGGGGGGACAGGGAGTGAAAAACTGTTTTTT. V and J are TRBV29-1 and TRBJ1-4, with 9 nucleotides matching TRBD1. The V gene end was trimmed by 2 bases and the J gene end by 7 bases; junction bases not matched to a gene: 11. From germline, CDR1 is SQVTM and CDR2 ANQGSEA. This CDR3 is built from 16 residues.

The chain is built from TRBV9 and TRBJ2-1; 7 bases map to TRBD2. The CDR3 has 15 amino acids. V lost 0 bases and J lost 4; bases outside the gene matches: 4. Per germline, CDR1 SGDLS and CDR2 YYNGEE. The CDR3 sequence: CASSVVGGRYNEQFF. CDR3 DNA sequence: TGTGCCAGCAGCGTAGTCGGGGGGAGATACAATGAGCAGTTCTTC.

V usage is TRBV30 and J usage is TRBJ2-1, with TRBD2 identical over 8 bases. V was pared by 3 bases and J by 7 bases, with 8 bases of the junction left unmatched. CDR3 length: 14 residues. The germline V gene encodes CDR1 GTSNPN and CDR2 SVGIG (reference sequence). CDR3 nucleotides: TGTGCCTGGAGGGTAGCGGGAAAGAAGAATGAGCAGTTCTTC. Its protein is CAWRVAGKKNEQFF.

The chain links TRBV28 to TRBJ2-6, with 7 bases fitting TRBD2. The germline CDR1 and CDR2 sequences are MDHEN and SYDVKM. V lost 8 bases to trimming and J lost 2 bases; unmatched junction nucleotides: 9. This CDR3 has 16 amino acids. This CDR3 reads CASQPSGGAGANVLTF. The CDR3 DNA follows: TGTGCCAGCCAACCTTCTGGGGGGGCTGGGGCCAACGTCCTGACTTTC.

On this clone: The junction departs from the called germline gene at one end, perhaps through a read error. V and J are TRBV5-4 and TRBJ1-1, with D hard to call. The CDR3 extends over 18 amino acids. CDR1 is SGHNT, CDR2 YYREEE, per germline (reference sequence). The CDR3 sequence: CASSQDPMVIQMNTEAFF. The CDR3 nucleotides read TGCGCCAGCAGCCAAGATCCAATGGTGATACAGATGAACACTGAAGCTTTCTTT.

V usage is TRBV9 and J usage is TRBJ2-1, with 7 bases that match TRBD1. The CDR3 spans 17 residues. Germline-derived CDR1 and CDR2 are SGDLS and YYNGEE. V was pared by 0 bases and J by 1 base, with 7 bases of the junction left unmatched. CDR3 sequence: CASSVAGGRGSYNEQFF. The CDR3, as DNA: TGTGCCAGCAGCGTAGCTGGTGGCAGGGGGTCCTACAATGAGCAGTTCTTC. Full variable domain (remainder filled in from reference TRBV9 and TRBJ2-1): DSGVTQTPKHLITATGQRVTLRCSPRSGDLSVYWYQQSLDQGLQFLIQYYNGEERAKGNILERFSAQQFPDLHSELNLSSLELGDSALYFCASSVAGGRGSYNEQFFGPGTRLTVL.

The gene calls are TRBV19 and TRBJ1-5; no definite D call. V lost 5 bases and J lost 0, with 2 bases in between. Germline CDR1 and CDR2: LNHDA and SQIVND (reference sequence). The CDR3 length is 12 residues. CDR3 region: CASSHSNQPQHF. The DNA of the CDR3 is TGTGCCAGTAGTCATAGCAATCAGCCCCAGCATTTT.

CDR3 bases: TGTGCCAGCAGTCGGGGGTCACCTAATGAAAAACTGTTTTTT. Translating gives CASSRGSPNEKLFF. The V gene is TRBV6-5, the J gene TRBJ1-4, with a possible D match to TRBD1 (5 bases). The CDR3 spans 14 residues. Between the trimmed V and J ends, which lost 5 bases and 3 bases, there was a span of 10 bases. Germline V gene lookup returns CDR1 MNHEY and CDR2 SVGAGI.

The CDR3 nucleotides are TGCGCCAGCAGCCAACCGGACAGGGTCAGCAATCAGCCCCAGCATTTT. Protein product: CASSQPDRVSNQPQHF. The chain carries TRBV4-1 and TRBJ1-5; 8 bases fit TRBD1. Germline CDR1 is MGHRA and CDR2 is YSYEKL. The J segment lost 1 base and the V segment lost 2 bases, leaving 4 bases of the junction unmatched. The CDR3 runs 16 residues.

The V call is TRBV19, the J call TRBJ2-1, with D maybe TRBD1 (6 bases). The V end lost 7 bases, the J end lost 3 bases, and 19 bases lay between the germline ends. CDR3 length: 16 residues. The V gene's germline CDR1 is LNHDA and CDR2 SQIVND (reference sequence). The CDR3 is CASNSLGALGYNEQFF. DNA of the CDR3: TGTGCCAGTAACTCCCTGGGGGCCCTAGGCTACAATGAGCAGTTCTTC.

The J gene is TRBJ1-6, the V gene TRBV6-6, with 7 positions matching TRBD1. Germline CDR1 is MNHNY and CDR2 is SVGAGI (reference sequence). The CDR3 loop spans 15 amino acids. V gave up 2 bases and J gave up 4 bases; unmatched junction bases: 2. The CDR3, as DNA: TGTGCCAGCAGTTACGGGACAGCATATAATTCACCCCTCCACTTT. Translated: CASSYGTAYNSPLHF.

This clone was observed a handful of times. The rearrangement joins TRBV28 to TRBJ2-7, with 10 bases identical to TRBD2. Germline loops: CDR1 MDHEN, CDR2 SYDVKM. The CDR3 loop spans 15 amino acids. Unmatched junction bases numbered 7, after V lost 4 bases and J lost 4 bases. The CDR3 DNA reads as TGTGCCAGCAGTTCGACTAGCGGGCCAATGTACGAGCAGTACTTC. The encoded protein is CASSSTSGPMYEQYF. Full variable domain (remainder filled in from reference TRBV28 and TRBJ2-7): DVKVTQSSRYLVKRTGEKVFLECVQDMDHENMFWYRQDPGLGLRLIYFSYDVKMKEKGDIPEGYSVSREKKERFSLILESASTNQTSMYLCASSSTSGPMYEQYFGPGTRLTVT.

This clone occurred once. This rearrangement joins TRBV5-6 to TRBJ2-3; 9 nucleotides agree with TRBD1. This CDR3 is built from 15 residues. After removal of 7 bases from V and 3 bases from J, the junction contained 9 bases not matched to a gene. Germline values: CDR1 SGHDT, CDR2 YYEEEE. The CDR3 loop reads CASLGGTGSTDTQYF. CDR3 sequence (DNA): TGTGCCAGCTTGGGCGGGACAGGGTCTACAGATACGCAGTATTTT.

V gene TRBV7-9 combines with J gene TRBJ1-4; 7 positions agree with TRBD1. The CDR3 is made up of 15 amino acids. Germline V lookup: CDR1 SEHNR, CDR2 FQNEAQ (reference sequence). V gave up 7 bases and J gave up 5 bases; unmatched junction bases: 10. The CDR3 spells CASTRGGRGNEKLFF. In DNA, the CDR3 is TGTGCCAGCACCCGGGGCGGCAGGGGGAATGAAAAACTGTTTTTT.

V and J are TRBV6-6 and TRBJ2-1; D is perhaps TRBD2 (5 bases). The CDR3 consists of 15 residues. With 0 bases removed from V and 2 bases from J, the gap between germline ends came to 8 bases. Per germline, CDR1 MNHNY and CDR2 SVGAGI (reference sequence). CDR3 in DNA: TGTGCCAGCAGTTACTCTGAGGGCGCCTACAATGAGCAGTTCTTC. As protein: CASSYSEGAYNEQFF.

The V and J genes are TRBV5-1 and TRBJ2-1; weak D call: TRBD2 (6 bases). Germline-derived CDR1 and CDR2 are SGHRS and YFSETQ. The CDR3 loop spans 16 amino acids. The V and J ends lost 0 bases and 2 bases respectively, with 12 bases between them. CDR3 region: CASSLVPGATYNEQFF. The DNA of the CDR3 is TGCGCCAGCAGCTTGGTTCCGGGAGCGACCTACAATGAGCAGTTCTTC.

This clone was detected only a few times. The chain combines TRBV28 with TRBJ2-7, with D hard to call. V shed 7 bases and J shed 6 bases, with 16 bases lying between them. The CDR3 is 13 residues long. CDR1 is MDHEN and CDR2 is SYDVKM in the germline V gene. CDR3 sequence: CASTESVDSEQYF. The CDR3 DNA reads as TGTGCCAGCACCGAGTCCGTAGATTCCGAGCAGTACTTC.

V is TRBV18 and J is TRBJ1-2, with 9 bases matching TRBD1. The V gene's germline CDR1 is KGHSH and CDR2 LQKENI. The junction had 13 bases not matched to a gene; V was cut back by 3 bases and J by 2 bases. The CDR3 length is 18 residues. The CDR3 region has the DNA TGTGCCAGCTCACCCCGTCCCGGGACAGGGTCGGGGAACTATGGCTACACCTTC. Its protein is CASSPRPGTGSGNYGYTF.

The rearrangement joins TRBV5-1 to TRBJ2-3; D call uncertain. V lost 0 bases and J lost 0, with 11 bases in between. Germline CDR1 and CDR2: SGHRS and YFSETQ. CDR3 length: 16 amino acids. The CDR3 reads CASSLGSYISTDTQYF. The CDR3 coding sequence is TGCGCCAGCAGCTTGGGGAGTTATATTAGCACAGATACGCAGTATTTT.

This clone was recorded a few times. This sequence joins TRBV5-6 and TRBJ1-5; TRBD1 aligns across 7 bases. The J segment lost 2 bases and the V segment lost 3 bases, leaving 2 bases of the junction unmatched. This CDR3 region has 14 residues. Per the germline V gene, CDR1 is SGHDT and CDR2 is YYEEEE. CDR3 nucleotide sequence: TGTGCCAGCAGCTACGGACAGGGCAATCAGCCCCAGCATTTT. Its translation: CASSYGQGNQPQHF. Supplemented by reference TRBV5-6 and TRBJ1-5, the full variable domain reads DAGVTQSPTHLIKTRGQQVTLRCSPKSGHDTVSWYQQALGQGPQFIFQYYEEEERQRGNFPDRFSGHQFPNYSSELNVNALLLGDSALYLCASSYGQGNQPQHFGDGTRLSIL.

CDR3 coding DNA: TGTGCCAGCAGCCGCCGGGGGGAACAGCCCCAGCATTTT. Protein: CASSRRGEQPQHF. This chain links TRBV21-1 with TRBJ1-5. TRBV21-1 counts as a pseudogene. The CDR3 is made up of 13 amino acids.

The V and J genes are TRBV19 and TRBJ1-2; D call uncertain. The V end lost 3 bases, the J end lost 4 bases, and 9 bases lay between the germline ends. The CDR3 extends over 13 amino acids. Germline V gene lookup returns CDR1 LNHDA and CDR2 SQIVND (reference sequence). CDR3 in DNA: TGTGCCAGTAGTATGATCGGTACCTATGGCTACACCTTC. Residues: CASSMIGTYGYTF.